Listed below are T cell receptor beta chains from one sample, sequenced in a study of shared clonotypes between healthy human individuals. TCRdb's copy holds only in-frame clones and misses some; the assay was immunoSEQ multiplex PCR. The repertoire holds roughly 1,000,000 clones, around 78% seen once, with approximately 0.52% in the top ten. The sample consisted of memory CD4+ T cells from PBMCs. The receptors here all came from a man younger than 35 in good health. Some clones in this sample may be carry-over from other donors' samples. The CDR3 runs from the conserved cysteine through the conserved F or W. Each record gives: J gene, V gene, CDR3 protein.

TRBJ2-2	TRBV5-5	CASSLVPEVPNTGELFF
TRBJ1-1	TRBV12-5	CASGLGGNTEAFF
TRBJ2-5	TRBV7-9	CASSLAWGETQYF
TRBJ2-2	TRBV7-3	CASSFDGGPNTGELFF
TRBJ2-1	TRBV28	CASRFGAGVSYNEQFF
TRBJ2-1	TRBV7-3	CASSFPGLAGDRQFF
TRBJ1-3	TRBV19	CASNPTGWSYGNTIYF
TRBJ2-5	TRBV7-8	CASTIGGRGETQYF
TRBJ1-2	TRBV2	CASRLGQGGYTF
TRBJ2-2	TRBV5-8	CASSLSLAAGNTGELFF
TRBJ1-4	TRBV5-1	CASSSSRGLQEKLFF
TRBJ2-7	TRBV18	CASSPGLAGYEQYF
TRBJ1-1	TRBV5-1	CASSLERRTEAFF
TRBJ1-3	TRBV11-2	CASSLSQTTGGGNTIYF
TRBJ1-2	TRBV19	CASSIGTATPVYGYTF
TRBJ1-1	TRBV5-3	CARSLRGRESEAFF
TRBJ2-7	TRBV6-1	CASIKGALGDEQYF
TRBJ2-7	TRBV27	CASSLMGAVPLEQYF
TRBJ1-1	TRBV28	CASTLSGPEAFF
TRBJ1-2	TRBV28	CASGGNPRSYGYTF
TRBJ1-3	TRBV5-8	CASPDRGGGNTIYF
TRBJ2-5	TRBV11-1	CASSSTPGQGANQYF
TRBJ1-3	TRBV11-2	CASSSPRVAGNTIYF
TRBJ2-7	TRBV19	CASRAGSSYEQYF
TRBJ2-7	TRBV6-1	CASSEGGGLVYEQYF
TRBJ1-1	TRBV28	CASSYPGPLTGTEAFF
TRBJ1-1	TRBV5-1	CASSSQGGSMNTEAFF
TRBJ1-2	TRBV27	CASSLYGSVSNYGYTF
TRBJ1-2	TRBV28	CASSRDRGNSGYTF
TRBJ1-4	TRBV19	CASSRNSATNEKLFF
TRBJ1-2	TRBV19	CASSMGRVNGYTF
TRBJ2-3	TRBV7-8	CASSPGDFSSGRAGVDTQYF
TRBJ2-1	TRBV30	CAWRRLVNEQFF
TRBJ1-3	TRBV6-4	CASSDPEPGVGGNTIYF
TRBJ2-7	TRBV7-9	CASSLGRTYEQYF
TRBJ2-7	TRBV30	CAWSRERLHYEQYF
TRBJ2-3	TRBV18	CASSPPGTDTQYF
TRBJ1-5	TRBV6-5	CASSYSWTGGNQPQHF
TRBJ2-7	TRBV4-2	CASSQGLATYEQYF
TRBJ2-1	TRBV5-1	CASSSGDFYNEQFF
TRBJ2-1	TRBV4-3	CASSRRASGYNEQFF
TRBJ2-1	TRBV7-3	CASSLRSLPNEQFF
TRBJ1-3	TRBV9	CASSVDPQRGNTIYF
TRBJ2-1	TRBV7-3	CASSPQTHDEQFF
TRBJ2-3	TRBV7-9	CASSLTLAGITDTQYF
TRBJ1-1	TRBV18	CASSPPVGKKGTEAFF
TRBJ2-7	TRBV28	CASSFLTSGGFNEQYF
TRBJ1-5	TRBV21-1	CASSKALSGNPNQPQHF
TRBJ1-5	TRBV18	CASSPQQGGNQPQHF
TRBJ2-7	TRBV28	CASSRGPYEQYF